This TCR beta chain derives from a study of regulatory T cells in long-lasting Graves disease. Noted time point: persistent/refractory GD, antithyroid drugs over 5 years with positive TRAb. PBMC RNA was the source of the TCR library. The authors drew patients from an endocrinology department in Xi'an, China. iRepertoire HTBI primers and Arm-PCR of CDR3 regions built TCR beta libraries. TCRdb itself ran the multiplex PCR reads through MiXCR, one entry per CDR3 protein. Among approximately 440,000 distinct CDR3 sequences, 20% to 25% were seen once, and the ten largest hold approximately 28%. CDR3 size: 14 residues. V lost 1 base to trimming and J lost 5 bases; unmatched junction nucleotides: 0. Germline lookup yields CDR1 LNHDA and CDR2 SQIVND (reference sequence). Notes on this clonotype: Its antigen remains unidentified.

Findings of the study overall: TCR diversity was lower in persistent Graves' patients (versus newly diagnosed ones).

The source of this sequence is a female donor with Graves disease. The sample consisted of peripheral blood mononuclear cells (PBMCs), taken when the disease was refractory, from a patient treated with antithyroid drugs. This chain uses TRBV19 with TRBJ2-7; 12 nucleotides align to TRBD2. CDR3 in amino acids: CASSIGLAGDEQYF. The CDR3 coding sequence is TGTGCCAGTAGTATAGGACTAGCGGGAGACGAGCAGTACTTC.